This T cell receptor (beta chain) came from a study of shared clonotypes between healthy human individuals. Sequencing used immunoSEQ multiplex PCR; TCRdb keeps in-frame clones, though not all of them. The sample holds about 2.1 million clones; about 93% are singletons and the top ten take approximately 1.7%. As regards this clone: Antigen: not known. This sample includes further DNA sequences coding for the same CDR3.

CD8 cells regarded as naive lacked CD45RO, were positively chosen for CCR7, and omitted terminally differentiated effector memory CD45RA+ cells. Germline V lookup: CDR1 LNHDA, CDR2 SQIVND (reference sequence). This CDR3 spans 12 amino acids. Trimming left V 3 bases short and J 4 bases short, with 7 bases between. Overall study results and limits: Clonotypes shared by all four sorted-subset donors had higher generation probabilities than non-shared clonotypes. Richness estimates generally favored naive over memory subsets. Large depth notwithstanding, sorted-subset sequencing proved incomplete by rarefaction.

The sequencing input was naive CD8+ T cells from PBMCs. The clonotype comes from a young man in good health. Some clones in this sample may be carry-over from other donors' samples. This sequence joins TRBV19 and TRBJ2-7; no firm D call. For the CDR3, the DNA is TGTGCCAGTAGTATCCCCGGTTACGAGCAGTACTTC. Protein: CASSIPGYEQYF.